The T cell receptor beta chain under discussion was sequenced for a study of CD8+ T cells in alopecia areata. The wider study: The authors scored treated patients' severity by affected scalp percentage.

cDNA prepared by RNA extraction and subsequent reverse transcription served as the template for sequencing. Assay used: immunoSEQ multiplex PCR; TCRdb lists only in-frame clones, some missing. The top ten hold 15% to 18% of the sample, which has 98,000 or so clones, around 60% seen once. Per the germline V gene, CDR1 is MGHRA and CDR2 is YSYEKL. The ends were cut back, 1 base at V and 4 bases at J, with 14 bases in the middle. This CDR3 is built from 16 residues. This clone was seen just once. Its antigen remains unidentified. Study-wide findings and caveats: It was less clear whether patients shared TCRs than it was in mice, possibly because of HLA. Normal skin's resident alphabeta T cells are sequenced alongside lesional scalp T cells.

The sample's treatment: oral pan-JAK inhibitor, 5-10 mg twice daily. The chain is built from TRBV4-1 and TRBJ1-5; D is perhaps TRBD1 (6 bases). The specimen comprised CD8+ T cells sorted from blood, sampled at week 4, from a patient treated with tofacitinib. The clonotype comes from a human donor with alopecia areata. The CDR3 loop is CASSQAQGSKNQPQHF. As DNA, the CDR3 is TGCGCCAGCAGCCAAGCGCAGGGGTCAAAGAATCAGCCCCAGCATTTT.